This TCR beta chain was captured by sequencing in a study of human T cells and chemical hapten exposure. Findings of the study overall: Sensitizing to DPC left TCRs with a frequency above 1 in 1000 unaltered. With alopecia, donors may have immune responses unlike healthy people's.

A note on this clonotype: Its antigen is currently unknown.

Time point specified: pre-sensitization, week 0. Treatment here: therapeutic diphenylcyclopropenone sensitization with weekly scalp DPC. Patients had alopecia, were aged 18 to 70, and were not pregnant. This CDR3 has 16 amino acids. V trimming: 4 bases; J trimming: 5 bases; junction bases outside the gene matches: 12. Germline loops: CDR1 SGDLS, CDR2 YYNGEE. Each cDNA molecule in the library carried unique molecular identifiers. TCRdb reanalysed the RACE reads using MiXCR and keeps one entry per CDR3 protein. The table includes 300,000 to 450,000 distinct CDR3 sequences, 5.1% detected once. The V gene is TRBV9, the J gene TRBJ2-5; 9 nucleotides line up with TRBD2. This TCR came from a woman aged 45-65 years with alopecia areata. Some clones in this sample may be carry-over from other donors' samples. This specimen consisted of whole blood, obtained in connection with sensitization to the hapten diphenylcyclopropenone (DPC). CDR3 coding DNA: TGTGCCAGCAGCCCAGGGCCGGGACTAGCTGAGGAGACCCAGTACTTC. Translation: CASSPGPGLAEETQYF. The full variable domain, completed using reference TRBV9 and TRBJ2-5, is DSGVTQTPKHLITATGQRVTLRCSPRSGDLSVYWYQQSLDQGLQFLIQYYNGEERAKGNILERFSAQQFPDLHSELNLSSLELGDSALYFCASSPGPGLAEETQYFGPGTRLLVL.